Each of the 9 T cell receptor beta chains below was sequenced from the same sample in a study of high-grade serous ovarian cancer treatment subgroups. Tumor samples were taken before definitive surgery or chemotherapy. The protocol was immunoSEQ multiplex PCR, while the TCRdb copy is restricted to in-frame clones and leaves out a portion. The table records hundreds of clones, around 75% of them present only once. The source material was tumor tissue. The receptors shown here come from a human donor with high-grade serous ovarian cancer.

V is TRBV6-4 and J is TRBJ2-1; 10 bases map to TRBD2. CDR3 size: 15 residues. Germline V gene sequence: CDR1 MRHNA, CDR2 SNTAGT. V lost 0 bases and J lost 4; bases outside the gene matches: 0. CDR3 protein: CASSDSAGGYNEQFF. As DNA, the CDR3 is TGTGCCAGCAGTGACTCAGCGGGAGGGTACAATGAGCAGTTCTTC.

This clone was recorded a few times. The chain has TRBV27 and TRBJ1-1, with D possibly matching TRBD1 (5 bases). The ends were cut back, 5 bases at V and 1 base at J, with 11 bases in the middle. There are 14 residues in the CDR3. Germline loops: CDR1 MNHEY, CDR2 SMNVEV (reference sequence). DNA of the CDR3: TGTGCCAGCAGTCTGATGAGGGGGAACACTGAAGCTTTCTTT. Translating gives CASSLMRGNTEAFF.

This chain uses TRBV25-1 with TRBJ1-1, with D unresolved. From germline, CDR1 is MGHDK and CDR2 SYGVNS. The length of the CDR3 is 15 residues. V dropped 6 bases and J dropped 4 bases, with 18 bases sitting between them. Here the CDR3 reads CASRIGHLRSTEAFF. Written as DNA, the CDR3 is TGTGCCAGCAGGATAGGGCACTTACGGAGCACTGAAGCTTTCTTT.

This sequence joins TRBV6-4 and TRBJ2-2, with 10 positions matching TRBD2. The V gene end was trimmed by 2 bases and the J gene end by 4 bases; junction bases not matched to a gene: 4. The CDR3 runs to 16 residues. The germline V gene has CDR1 MRHNA and CDR2 SNTAGT. The CDR3 protein is CASSDIAGGLTGELFF. As DNA, the CDR3 is TGTGCCAGCAGTGACATAGCGGGAGGTCTCACCGGGGAGCTGTTTTTT.

Relative to its sample, this clone is large (0.1 to 1%). V gene TRBV6-4 combines with J gene TRBJ2-3; D uncertain. The V end lost 4 bases, the J end lost 0 bases, and 11 bases lay between the germline ends. The CDR3 has 15 residues. The germline gives CDR1 MRHNA, CDR2 SNTAGT. Here the CDR3 reads CASSVGTSSTDTQYF. In nucleotides, the CDR3 is TGTGCCAGCAGTGTGGGAACCTCTAGCACAGATACGCAGTATTTT.

This chain joins TRBV11-2 and TRBJ2-7; the match to TRBD2 covers 12 bases. CDR1 SGHAT and CDR2 FQNNGV come from the germline V gene. The CDR3 covers 16 residues. After removal of 3 bases from V and 2 bases from J, the junction contained 5 bases not matched to a gene. DNA for the CDR3: TGTGCCAGCAGCTTTGGGACTAGCGGGCAAACCTACGAGCAGTACTTC. Protein: CASSFGTSGQTYEQYF.

The chain employs TRBV29-1 and TRBJ1-4; 7 nucleotides align to TRBD1. V gave up 6 bases and J gave up 5 bases; unmatched junction bases: 6. Germline V gene lookup returns CDR1 SQVTM and CDR2 ANQGSEA. CDR3 length: 13 amino acids. The CDR3 is CSVGEGANEKLFF. CDR3 nucleotide sequence: TGCAGCGTCGGGGAGGGGGCGAATGAAAAACTGTTTTTT.

This clone has a single count. The gene calls are TRBV5-1 and TRBJ2-2; 7 bases line up with TRBD1. Germline lookup yields CDR1 SGHRS and CDR2 YFSETQ. V shed 0 bases, J shed 7 bases, and the junction held 15 bases outside the gene matches. There are 18 residues in the CDR3. CDR3 sequence (DNA): TGCGCCAGCAGCTTGGGAGGTTTGCAGGGGGTACTCGGCGGGGAGCTGTTTTTT. This sequence encodes CASSLGGLQGVLGGELFF.

The rearrangement uses TRBV28 and TRBJ2-7; TRBD1 might be the D (6 bases). Germline CDR1 is MDHEN and CDR2 is SYDVKM. V was cut by 7 bases and J by 0 bases, with 16 bases left in between. The CDR3 has 15 residues. CDR3: CASTPAGTTSYEQYF. In DNA form, the CDR3 reads TGTGCCAGCACCCCCGCCGGGACAACCTCCTACGAGCAGTACTTC.